Following are 24 T cell receptor beta chains from one sample sequenced in a study of T cells in pancreatic ductal adenocarcinoma. Surgery without prior neoadjuvant therapy was the treatment of the selected pancreatic ductal adenocarcinoma patients. Produced via immunoSEQ multiplex PCR; TCRdb's table is partial and in-frame only. The data hold about 5,000 clones, with about 88% observed a single time. The sequencing sample was made of pancreatic tumor tissue. Source of these receptors: a human donor with pancreatic ductal adenocarcinoma.

The V gene is TRBV6-1, the J gene TRBJ2-7; D may match TRBD1 or TRBD2 (5 bases each). This CDR3 is built from 12 residues. The V end was cut by 6 bases, the J end by 4 bases, with 10 bases between. Germline lookup yields CDR1 MNHNS and CDR2 SASEGT. In DNA, the CDR3 is TGTGCCAGCAGCAGGGAGATATACGAGCAGTACTTC. Translation gives CASSREIYEQYF.

The chain carries TRBV28 and TRBJ2-7; tentatively, D is TRBD2 (5 bases). CDR1 is MDHEN and CDR2 is SYDVKM in the germline V gene. V gave up 6 bases and J gave up 0 bases, with 9 bases separating them. The CDR3 runs 13 residues. CDR3 amino acids: CASSVTSSYEQYF. CDR3 in DNA: TGTGCCAGCAGCGTTACTAGCTCCTACGAGCAGTACTTC.

J is TRBJ2-3 and V is TRBV9, with TRBD1 matching over 7 bases. The CDR3 covers 15 residues. V lost 4 bases to trimming and J lost 1 base; unmatched junction nucleotides: 6. Germline CDR1 SGDLS, CDR2 YYNGEE. CDR3 residues: CASSPQGLGTDTQYF. The CDR3 DNA reads TGTGCCAGCAGCCCACAGGGGTTAGGCACAGATACGCAGTATTTT.

The chain carries TRBV10-3 and TRBJ2-3; 12 bases are a match to TRBD2. The CDR3 is 16 residues long. CDR1 and CDR2 (germline): ENHRY, SYGVKD. Losses at the gene ends were 5 bases for V and 5 bases for J; bases not matched to a gene: 8. The chain's CDR3 is CAISTLAGGPGDTQYF. For the CDR3, the DNA is TGTGCCATCAGTACTCTAGCGGGAGGGCCTGGAGATACGCAGTATTTT.

The chain carries TRBV6-6 and TRBJ2-1; D remains ambiguous. The V and J ends lost 0 bases and 9 bases respectively, with 6 bases between them. The CDR3 is 12 amino acids. Per germline, CDR1 MNHNY and CDR2 SVGAGI (reference sequence). The CDR3 coding sequence is TGTGCCAGCAGTTACTCGATGGGTGAGCAGTTCTTC. Translation: CASSYSMGEQFF.

The chain combines TRBV11-3 with TRBJ2-1, with 10 positions matching TRBD2. Germline loops: CDR1 SGHNT, CDR2 YENEEA. Germline trimming cut 0 bases from V and 9 bases from J; bases unmatched to any gene: 2. CDR3 length equals 14 residues. DNA for the CDR3: TGTGCCAGCAGCTTAGATTTAGCGGGAGGTGAGCAGTTCTTC. This encodes CASSLDLAGGEQFF. The full variable domain, rest sourced from reference TRBV11-3 and TRBJ2-1, is EAGVVQSPRYKIIEKKQPVAFWCNPISGHNTLYWYLQNLGQGPELLIRYENEEAVDDSQLPKDRFSAERLKGVDSTLKIQPAELGDSAVYLCASSLDLAGGEQFFGPGTRLTVL.

The V and J genes are TRBV6-5 and TRBJ2-7, with TRBD1 identical over 9 bases. CDR1 MNHEY and CDR2 SVGAGI come from the germline V gene. This CDR3 is built from 14 residues. V was clipped by 6 bases and J by 1 base; unmatched bases: 4. The CDR3 region is CASSPGQGSYEQYF. DNA for the CDR3: TGTGCCAGCAGCCCGGGACAGGGATCCTACGAGCAGTACTTC.

V usage is TRBV7-8 and J usage is TRBJ2-1, with 11 bases aligning to TRBD2. CDR1 and CDR2 (germline): SGHVS, FQNEAQ. Unmatched junction bases numbered 14, after V lost 5 bases and J lost 14 bases. The CDR3 length is 15 residues. DNA of the CDR3: TGTGCCAGCAGCCCCCCATCGCTAGCGGGGGGTGAAGAGTTCTTC. This gives the protein CASSPPSLAGGEEFF.

In this sample, this clone turned up once. The chain links TRBV5-1 to TRBJ2-5; no clear D. The CDR3 has 15 amino acids. CDR1 SGHRS and CDR2 YFSETQ come from the germline V gene. V was clipped by 5 bases and J by 2 bases, with 16 bases between them. The CDR3 sequence: CASSILGYGQETQYF. The CDR3 DNA reads as TGCGCCAGCAGTATTCTGGGGTATGGGCAAGAGACCCAGTACTTC.

The chain employs TRBV30 and TRBJ2-6; 8 bases align to TRBD1. V gave up 4 bases and J gave up 0 bases; unmatched junction bases: 11. Germline lookup yields CDR1 GTSNPN and CDR2 SVGIG (reference sequence). This CDR3 is 18 amino acids long. CDR3 in amino acids: CAWTATDRAPSGANVLTF. DNA for the CDR3: TGTGCCTGGACCGCGACGGACAGGGCACCCTCTGGGGCCAACGTCCTGACTTTC.

V is TRBV5-6 and J is TRBJ2-2; unclear D gene. CDR1 and CDR2 (germline): SGHDT, YYEEEE. The length of the CDR3 is 14 residues. Trimming removed 0 bases from V and 3 bases from J, with 6 bases in between. The CDR3 DNA is TGTGCCAGCAGCTTGGGATTAGACACCGGGGAGCTGTTTTTT. Protein product: CASSLGLDTGELFF. The full variable domain, rest sourced from reference TRBV5-6 and TRBJ2-2, is DAGVTQSPTHLIKTRGQQVTLRCSPKSGHDTVSWYQQALGQGPQFIFQYYEEEERQRGNFPDRFSGHQFPNYSSELNVNALLLGDSALYLCASSLGLDTGELFFGEGSRLTVL.

This sequence joins TRBV7-9 and TRBJ1-3; possible D gene TRBD1, 6 bases. CDR3 length: 17 amino acids. V was shortened by 5 bases and J by 0 bases, with 17 bases between the two germline ends. CDR1 is SEHNR and CDR2 is FQNEAQ in the germline V gene (reference sequence). The CDR3 spells CASSATGWRLSGNTIYF. As DNA, the CDR3 is TGTGCCAGCAGCGCCACAGGGTGGAGACTCTCTGGAAACACCATATATTTT.

The chain is built from TRBV9 and TRBJ2-2; TRBD2 matches 11 bases. The CDR3 runs to 16 residues. The V gene end was trimmed by 3 bases and the J gene end by 6 bases; junction bases not matched to a gene: 7. CDR1 and CDR2 from the germline V gene are SGDLS and YYNGEE. The CDR3 sequence is CASSDDSGGGPGELFF. The CDR3 DNA is TGTGCCAGCAGCGATGATAGCGGGGGGGGTCCCGGGGAGCTGTTTTTT.

The chain uses TRBV7-2 and TRBJ2-7, with 13 bases lining up with TRBD2. The CDR3 totals 15 residues. The germline gives CDR1 SGHTA, CDR2 FQGNSA. J was trimmed by 3 bases and V by 3 bases; bases with no gene match: 2. The CDR3 spells CASSFGLAGDYEQYF. The CDR3 nucleotides are TGTGCCAGCAGCTTTGGACTAGCGGGAGACTACGAGCAGTACTTC.

This chain joins TRBV29-1 and TRBJ2-2, with 11 bases lining up with TRBD2. V shed 7 bases and J 0 bases; nucleotides not matched to a gene: 4. The CDR3 loop spans 15 amino acids. Germline CDR1 and CDR2: SQVTM and ANQGSEA. The CDR3 DNA reads TGCAGCGCAGGGACTAGCGGAGCGAACACCGGGGAGCTGTTTTTT. Protein: CSAGTSGANTGELFF.

J is TRBJ2-1 and V is TRBV10-3; either TRBD1 or TRBD2 may supply D (5 bases each). V lost 5 bases and J lost 4, with 18 bases in between. The CDR3 spans 16 residues. Germline assignment: CDR1 ENHRY and CDR2 SYGVKD. CDR3 sequence (DNA): TGTGCCATCAGTCTTGGGGCAGAGGGAAGATACAATGAGCAGTTCTTC. Protein sequence: CAISLGAEGRYNEQFF.

V gene TRBV10-1 combines with J gene TRBJ2-7; 9 nucleotides agree with TRBD1. CDR1 and CDR2 (germline): WNHNN, SYGVQD (reference sequence). The J segment lost 1 base and the V segment lost 0 bases, leaving 10 bases of the junction unmatched. This CDR3 has 18 amino acids. The chain's CDR3 is CASSESRNWDRVSYEQYF. The DNA for the CDR3 is TGCGCCAGCAGTGAGTCTCGAAATTGGGACAGGGTGTCCTACGAGCAGTACTTC.

This chain uses TRBV15 with TRBJ1-5; D perhaps matches TRBD1 (5 bases). This CDR3 comprises 15 residues. Trimming removed 4 bases at V and 6 bases at J, with 16 bases between. The germline CDR1 and CDR2 sequences are LNHNV and YYDKDF (reference sequence). In DNA, the CDR3 is TGTGCCACCAGCAAGGAATTAGGGGTCGGTCAGCCCCAGCATTTT. It is translated as CATSKELGVGQPQHF.

This sequence joins TRBV28 and TRBJ1-1; 8 nucleotides agree with TRBD1. This CDR3 comprises 15 residues. CDR1 is MDHEN, CDR2 SYDVKM, per germline. The trim removed 5 bases at V and 3 bases at J, leaving 8 bases unmatched. The CDR3 here is CASSPGGMADTEAFF. In DNA form, the CDR3 reads TGTGCCAGCAGTCCAGGGGGCATGGCGGACACTGAAGCTTTCTTT.

The chain has TRBV4-2 and TRBJ2-3; 9 positions agree with TRBD2. The germline gives CDR1 LGHNA, CDR2 YNFKEQ. V trimming: 1 base; J trimming: 4 bases; junction bases outside the gene matches: 0. This CDR3 is 14 amino acids long. The CDR3 sequence is CASSQGTSADTQYF. The DNA for the CDR3 is TGTGCCAGCAGCCAAGGGACTAGCGCAGATACGCAGTATTTT.

The chain recombines TRBV6-6 with TRBJ1-5; no firm D call. Per germline, CDR1 MNHNY and CDR2 SVGAGI (reference sequence). CDR3 length: 13 residues. Trimming removed 6 bases from V and 5 bases from J, with 11 bases in between. The CDR3 reads CASSSSADQPQHF. DNA of the CDR3: TGTGCCAGCAGCTCGAGCGCGGATCAGCCCCAGCATTTT.

In this sample, this clone turned up once. The chain combines TRBV6-6 with TRBJ1-2; the match to TRBD1 covers 10 bases. Losses at the gene ends were 5 bases for V and 6 bases for J; bases not matched to a gene: 6. The CDR3 runs 14 residues. Germline values: CDR1 MNHNY, CDR2 SVGAGI (reference sequence). The CDR3 DNA follows: TGTGCCAGCAGTCGACAGGGGGCGAGGGATGGCTACACCTTC. It translates to CASSRQGARDGYTF.

V and J are TRBV11-2 and TRBJ1-3; unclear D gene. This CDR3 is 17 amino acids long. Per the germline V gene, CDR1 is SGHAT and CDR2 is FQNNGV. V was cut by 2 bases and J by 2 bases, with 16 bases left in between. Here the CDR3 DNA reads TGTGCCAGCAGCTTATGGCGCAACATGGCGCCTGGAAACACCATATATTTT. Translating it yields CASSLWRNMAPGNTIYF.

J is TRBJ1-2 and V is TRBV19; D unclear. There are 12 residues in the CDR3. Germline CDR1 is LNHDA and CDR2 is SQIVND (reference sequence). Trimming removed 5 bases from V and 3 bases from J, with 7 bases in between. CDR3 sequence reads: CASSGIDYGYTF. The DNA of the CDR3 is TGTGCCAGTAGTGGCATCGACTATGGCTACACCTTC.